This TCR beta chain was recovered during a study of T-cell memory formation after mild COVID-19. Study at large: Across donors, TCR clusters were largely donor specific. Broader study findings: Nothing showed for sure that second-wave clones peaking on day 37 were SARS-CoV-2 specific.

Germline CDR1 is LNHNV and CDR2 is YYDKDF (reference sequence). The length of the CDR3 is 13 residues. Trimming took 1 base from V and 5 from J, leaving 8 bases between them. Constant-segment-primed 5'RACE gave TCR alpha and TCR beta cDNA libraries with sample barcodes and UMIs. TCRdb called the 5' RACE reads again in MiXCR, with one record for every CDR3 protein. Here the sample spans about 250,000 distinct CDR3 sequences, roughly 15% being singletons. In this sample, this clonotype turned up a few times. Its antigen remains unknown. This TCR came from a man aged 18 to 29 who had mild COVID-19 (a few samples of this study predate the infection). Cell type and time point are not known. Sequenced sample: PBMCs or a T cell subset sorted from them (not recorded which). V and J are TRBV15 and TRBJ1-1; D is uncertain. The CDR3 DNA sequence: TGTGCCACCAGCAGAGCGGGTAAAACTGAAGCTTTCTTT. Amino acids: CATSRAGKTEAFF.